This T cell receptor (beta chain) comes out of a study of shared clonotypes between healthy human individuals. Clones were sequenced by immunoSEQ multiplex PCR, and TCRdb holds only the in-frame ones, with some missing. The data contain about 2 million clones, roughly 96% of them singletons. V lost 4 bases to trimming and J lost 6 bases, with 10 bases between them. CDR1 SGHTA and CDR2 FQGTGA come from the germline V gene. The CDR3 is made up of 13 amino acids. The sequence was obtained from a man aged 18 to 35 in good health. The sample was naive CD4+ T cells sorted from blood. Stated subset: CD45RA+ positively selected. The chain couples TRBV7-3 to TRBJ2-1; D not resolved. The DNA for the CDR3 is TGTGCCAGCAGCTCTACGATGGGCAATGAGCAGTTCTTC. It encodes CASSSTMGNEQFF.